This T cell receptor beta chain was observed in a study of T cell repertoires in cytomegalovirus infection. Study-wide context: The study used recently identified HLA-C-restricted and well-studied HLA-B-restricted CMV epitopes. From public TCR beta signatures came an indication of both CMV infection and matching HLA type.

About this clonotype: Its antigen is unidentified.

CDR1 is LNHDA and CDR2 is SQIVND in the germline V gene (reference sequence). This CDR3 is 16 amino acids long. The V and J ends lost 3 bases and 3 bases, in that order; junction bases with no gene match: 8. One entry per CDR3 protein, called by TCRdb with MiXCR from the reads. Here the sample spans about 920,000 distinct CDR3 sequences, about a third being singletons. The sequence was obtained from a human donor in good health (CMV status not recorded). Some clones in this sample may be carry-over from other donors' samples. The chain combines TRBV19 with TRBJ2-5; 9 bases agree with TRBD1. The input for sequencing was cultured CD8+ T cells from PBMCs, taken from culture after CMV antigen stimulation. CDR3 loop: CASSMVGQGFEETQYF. As DNA, the CDR3 is TGTGCCAGTAGTATGGTGGGACAGGGTTTTGAAGAGACCCAGTACTTC.